These 12 T cell receptor beta chains came from one sample sequenced in a study of T cells after yellow fever vaccination. TCRdb reprocessed the 5' RACE reads with MiXCR, giving one entry per CDR3 protein. The sample lists 60,000 to 85,000 distinct CDR3 sequences, around 7% seen once, with 30% to 40% in the top ten. The material was CD8+ T cells sorted from PBMCs, obtained less than 6 days after the first yellow fever vaccination. These receptors all come from a man younger than 30 who received the YFV17D yellow fever vaccine.

The chain carries TRBV7-9 and TRBJ2-5, with D perhaps matching TRBD1 (5 bases). V gave up 1 base and J gave up 5 bases, with 14 bases separating them. CDR1 SEHNR and CDR2 FQNEAQ come from the germline V gene (reference sequence). The CDR3 runs 15 residues. The CDR3 spells CASSLEKRQIETQYF. The CDR3 DNA follows: TGTGCCAGCAGCTTAGAGAAGAGACAGATCGAGACCCAGTACTTC.

This clonotype turned up a few times. In nucleotides, the CDR3 is TGTGCCAGCAGCTTGGGGCAGGGAACTAACTATGGCTACACCTTC. It specifies CASSLGQGTNYGYTF. The chain links TRBV7-9 to TRBJ1-2, with a tentative D call TRBD1 (5 bases). Germline assignment: CDR1 SEHNR and CDR2 FQNEAQ (reference sequence). The CDR3 loop spans 15 amino acids. The V end was cut by 3 bases, the J end by 0 bases, with 11 bases between. The full variable domain, with the rest looked up from reference TRBV7-9 and TRBJ1-2, is DTGVSQNPRHKITKRGQNVTFRCDPISEHNRLYWYRQTLGQGPEFLTYFQNEAQLEKSRLLSDRFSAERPKGSFSTLEIQRTEQGDSAMYLCASSLGQGTNYGYTFGSGTRLTVV.

This clonotype has a count of ten or more. This chain connects TRBV9 to TRBJ2-7, with unresolved D. Trimming pared 4 bases from V and 5 bases from J, leaving 16 bases between. Germline V gene sequence: CDR1 SGDLS, CDR2 YYNGEE. The CDR3 has 14 amino acids. The CDR3, as DNA: TGTGCCAGCAGCCCCTCGGTCCAGACCCACGAGCAGTACTTC. Its translation: CASSPSVQTHEQYF.

This clonotype was detected a few times. The rearrangement links TRBV7-2 to TRBJ2-5, with 10 bases lining up with TRBD2. The CDR3 sequence is 15 residues long. Germline lookup yields CDR1 SGHTA and CDR2 FQGNSA. After removal of 5 bases from V and 2 bases from J, the junction contained 5 bases not matched to a gene. The CDR3 loop is CASSATSGVQETQYF. CDR3 bases: TGTGCCAGCAGCGCTACTAGCGGGGTTCAAGAGACCCAGTACTTC.

V and J are TRBV18 and TRBJ1-6; no clear D gene. The CDR3 totals 15 residues. The germline V gene has CDR1 KGHSH and CDR2 LQKENI. V dropped 5 bases and J dropped 7 bases, with 15 bases sitting between them. DNA of the CDR3: TGTGCCAGCTCAGCTAAACAGCTTTTGAATTCACCCCTCCACTTT. Amino acids: CASSAKQLLNSPLHF.

The table lists this clonotype with a few counts. The V and J genes are TRBV7-2 and TRBJ1-2; the D gene is possibly TRBD1 (6 bases). V was cut by 6 bases and J by 3 bases, with 20 bases left in between. CDR1 SGHTA and CDR2 FQGNSA come from the germline V gene. The CDR3 runs 16 residues. CDR3: CASRGVDTGFHYGYTF. The CDR3 DNA is TGTGCCAGCAGGGGGGTCGACACAGGGTTTCACTATGGCTACACCTTC. Looking up the rest from reference TRBV7-2 and TRBJ1-2 gives the full variable domain: GAGVSQSPSNKVTEKGKDVELRCDPISGHTALYWYRQSLGQGLEFLIYFQGNSAPDKSGLPSDRFSAERTGGSVSTLTIQRTQQEDSAVYLCASRGVDTGFHYGYTFGSGTRLTVV.

The chain joins TRBV7-6 to TRBJ1-1, with a possible D match to TRBD1 (5 bases). Trimming took 4 bases from V and 6 from J, leaving 18 bases between them. This CDR3 has 15 residues. Looked up from germline, CDR1 is SGHVS and CDR2 is FNYEAQ. For the CDR3, the DNA is TGTGCCAGCAGCTCAGGACACCGCCCAGGCGCTGAAGCTTTCTTT. The encoded protein is CASSSGHRPGAEAFF. The entire variable domain, with the rest obtained from reference TRBV7-6 and TRBJ1-1, is as follows: GAGVSQSPRYKVTKRGQDVALRCDPISGHVSLYWYRQALGQGPEFLTYFNYEAQQDKSGLPNDRFSAERPEGSISTLTIQRTEQRDSAMYRCASSSGHRPGAEAFFGQGTRLTVV.

The table lists this clonotype with many counts. The chain couples TRBV7-3 to TRBJ1-1, with D possibly matching TRBD1 (6 bases). Trimming removed 5 bases at V and 4 bases at J, with 17 bases between. CDR1 and CDR2 from the germline V gene are SGHTA and FQGTGA. The CDR3 runs 15 residues. CDR3 DNA sequence: TGTGCCAGCAGCCTAATGGCGGGGGCTAGCACTGAAGCTTTCTTT. Protein: CASSLMAGASTEAFF.

The chain combines TRBV7-8 with TRBJ1-1, with D tentatively TRBD1 (6 bases). Trimming stripped 7 bases from V and 4 bases from J, with 16 bases between. The CDR3 extends over 14 amino acids. CDR1 is SGHVS and CDR2 is FQNEAQ in the germline V gene. In DNA form, the CDR3 reads TGTGCCAGCACCTCGAGGGGGAGATTCACTGAAGCTTTCTTT. Protein: CASTSRGRFTEAFF.

This clonotype showed up just a few times. V usage is TRBV6-5 and J usage is TRBJ2-3; 11 bases align to TRBD1. This CDR3 is 18 amino acids long. From germline, CDR1 is MNHEY and CDR2 SVGAGI. V dropped 1 base and J dropped 2; count of bases not matched to a gene: 8. CDR3 coding DNA: TGTGCCAGCAGTTACTTCGGGACAGGGGGGAGGGACACAGATACGCAGTATTTT. The encoded protein is CASSYFGTGGRDTDTQYF.

V gene TRBV27 combines with J gene TRBJ2-1; 10 nucleotides align to TRBD2. Germline V CDR1 and CDR2: MNHEY, SMNVEV (reference sequence). Trimming took 4 bases from V and 0 from J; bases not matched to a gene: 21. The CDR3 has 22 amino acids. The CDR3 DNA follows: TGTGCCAGCAGTTATCGACGGGGACCCGATCCTAGCGGGGGCCACTCCTACAATGAGCAGTTCTTC. As protein: CASSYRRGPDPSGGHSYNEQFF.

In its sample, this clonotype was seen many times. The chain is built from TRBV10-3 and TRBJ2-3, with no clear D. Germline CDR1 reads ENHRY; CDR2 reads SYGVKD. V shed 5 bases and J shed 2 bases, with 14 bases lying between them. The CDR3 loop spans 15 amino acids. CDR3 loop: CAISPGTINTDTQYF. DNA of the CDR3: TGTGCCATCAGTCCCGGAACTATAAACACAGATACGCAGTATTTT.